This T cell receptor beta chain was found in a study of T cell responses to AZD1222 COVID-19 vaccine. Across the whole study: Analyses pooled second doses at about 4 or about 12 weeks.

The repertoire was sequenced with immunoSEQ multiplex PCR; TCRdb's copy has only in-frame clones and lacks some. Found here are tens of thousands of clones, 86% of them singletons; the top ten hold around 6.7%. This receptor was obtained from an adult in good health. The starting material was peripheral blood, obtained on day 0 of AZD1222 vaccination.

This chain's CDR3 is CASSPGRTSESQHF. CDR3 in DNA: TGTGCCAGCTCACCCGGACGGACGTCGGAGTCCCAGCATTTT. This chain connects TRBV18 to TRBJ1-5, with D hard to call. V was pared by 3 bases and J by 11 bases, with 17 bases between. Germline values: CDR1 KGHSH, CDR2 LQKENI. CDR3 length: 14 residues.